This TCR beta chain was sequenced for a study of cytotoxic CD8 clonotypes in ibrutinib-treated CLL. In this sample, this clone turned up a few times. Antigen unknown. Study-level points and caveats: Sampling schedules were unmatched across sustained-remission and progressing patients.

A 1 in 200,000 to 1 in 1 million T cell depth was the sequencing target. Generated by immunoSEQ multiplex PCR, the TCRdb table keeps only in-frame clones and is missing some. The sample shows about 45,000 clones, 69% of them seen only once. CDR3 size: 15 residues. V was clipped by 7 bases and J by 2 bases, with 15 bases between them. CDR1 is LNHDA, CDR2 SQIVND, per germline (reference sequence). The starting material was PBMCs, obtained after 12 months of ibrutinib treatment. The chain carries TRBV19 and TRBJ2-1, with D possibly TRBD2 on 6 matching bases. The clonotype originates from a human donor with chronic lymphocytic leukemia. CDR3 amino acids: CASTRLWGAYNEQFF. Here the CDR3 DNA reads TGTGCCAGTACCCGTCTATGGGGGGCCTACAATGAGCAGTTCTTC.